This record looks at one T cell receptor (beta chain) sequence and its context. This entry belongs to a study of blood T cell repertoires in COVID-19. Sequencing used immunoSEQ multiplex PCR; TCRdb keeps in-frame clones, though not all of them. The sample shows 250,000 to 300,000 clones, about four fifths of them seen only once. Germline V lookup: CDR1 MNHNS, CDR2 SASEGT. V was shortened by 1 base and J by 3 bases, with 16 bases between the two germline ends. The CDR3 has 16 residues. No more than 2 weeks before study entry, exposed participants had met a case of COVID-19. The clonotype originates from a man in his forties or fifties who had been exposed to COVID-19. The specimen sequenced was PBMCs or T cells enriched from blood (not recorded which). The chain combines TRBV6-1 with TRBJ2-7, with a possible D match to TRBD2 (6 bases). The CDR3 coding sequence is TGTGCCAGCAGTGAAGTGGCGGCTCCGGGAGTCTACGAGCAGTACTTC. Its translation: CASSEVAAPGVYEQYF.